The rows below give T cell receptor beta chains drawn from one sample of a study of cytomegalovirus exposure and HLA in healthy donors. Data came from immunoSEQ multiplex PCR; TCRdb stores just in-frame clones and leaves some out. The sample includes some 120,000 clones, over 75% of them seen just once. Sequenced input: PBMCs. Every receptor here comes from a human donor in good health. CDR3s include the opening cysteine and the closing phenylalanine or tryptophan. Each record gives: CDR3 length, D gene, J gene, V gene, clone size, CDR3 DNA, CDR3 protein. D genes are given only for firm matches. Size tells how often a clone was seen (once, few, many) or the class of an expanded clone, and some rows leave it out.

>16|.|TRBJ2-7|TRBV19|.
TGTGCCAGTAGTACCCCAGGGGTAGGGGCGCTTGGGGAGCAGTACTTC
CASSTPGVGALGEQYF
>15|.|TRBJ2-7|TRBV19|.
TGTGCCAGTAGTATAAGTGGGGGCGGCCAGGGCGAGCAGTACTTC
CASSISGGGQGEQYF
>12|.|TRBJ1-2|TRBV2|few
TGTGCCAGCAAACCGGACTACTATGGCTACACCTTC
CASKPDYYGYTF
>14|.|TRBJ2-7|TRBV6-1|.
TGTGCCAGCAGTGAAGGAGCGGCTACCTACGAGCAGTACTTC
CASSEGAATYEQYF
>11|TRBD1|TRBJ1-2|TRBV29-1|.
TGCAGCGTTACTCGGACAGGCGGCTACACCTTC
CSVTRTGGYTF
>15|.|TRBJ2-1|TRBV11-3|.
TGTGCCAGCAGCTTAGTAGAGGGCTCCTACAATGAGCAGTTCTTC
CASSLVEGSYNEQFF
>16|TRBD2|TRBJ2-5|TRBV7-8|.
TGTGCCAGCAGCGGACTAGCGGGAGGTAAACAAGAGACCCAGTACTTC
CASSGLAGGKQETQYF
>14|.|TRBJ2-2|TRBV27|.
TGTGCCAGCAGTTTATGGGGGGGGCCCGGGGAGCTGTTTTTT
CASSLWGGPGELFF
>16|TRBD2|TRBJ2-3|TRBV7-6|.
TGTGCCAGCAGCCCCCCGCTAGCGGGGAGCACAGATACGCAGTATTTT
CASSPPLAGSTDTQYF
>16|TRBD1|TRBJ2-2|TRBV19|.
TGTGCCAGTAGTATTGGGACAGCCGCGAACACCGGGGAGCTGTTTTTT
CASSIGTAANTGELFF
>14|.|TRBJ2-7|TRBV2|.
TGTGCCAGCAGTGATTCACAGGGTGCCTACGAGCAGTACTTC
CASSDSQGAYEQYF
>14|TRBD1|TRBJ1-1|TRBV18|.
TGTGCCAGCTCACCAGTAGATCAGGGGGCAGAAGCTTTCTTT
CASSPVDQGAEAFF
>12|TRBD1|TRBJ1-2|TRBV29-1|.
TGCAGCATTGAAGGGACAGGGGATGGCTACACCTTC
CSIEGTGDGYTF
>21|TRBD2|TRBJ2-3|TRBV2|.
TGTGCCAGCAGTGACAGGGCTGGAGCGGGAGGACCCACCCGGAGCACAGATACGCAGTATTTT
CASSDRAGAGGPTRSTDTQYF
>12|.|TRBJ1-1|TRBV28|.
TGTGCCAGCAGTGCCGGGGGATTTGAAGCTTTCTTT
CASSAGGFEAFF
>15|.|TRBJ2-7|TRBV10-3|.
TGTGCCATCAGTGGTCCGGACCAGGGCCTCTACGAGCAGTACTTC
CAISGPDQGLYEQYF
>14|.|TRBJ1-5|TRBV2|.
TGTGCCAGCGGCGGGGAGGGGCTTAATCAGCCCCAGCATTTT
CASGGEGLNQPQHF
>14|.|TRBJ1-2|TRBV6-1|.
TGTGCCAGCACCCTGAGCGGAGGGTACTATGGCTACACCTTC
CASTLSGGYYGYTF
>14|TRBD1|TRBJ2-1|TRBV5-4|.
TGTGCCAGCATCGGGACAGAATCTTACAATGAGCAGTTCTTC
CASIGTESYNEQFF
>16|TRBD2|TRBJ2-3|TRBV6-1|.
TGTGCCAGCAGTGAAGAGGCAGGGCGGGGGACAGATACGCAGTATTTT
CASSEEAGRGTDTQYF
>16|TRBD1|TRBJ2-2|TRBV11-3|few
TGTGCCAGCAGCTTGGGGACAGGGGGCCACACCGGGGAGCTGTTTTTT
CASSLGTGGHTGELFF
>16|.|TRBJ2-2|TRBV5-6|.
TGTGCCAGCAGCTTGAGGGTCCAGGGATACACCGGGGAGCTGTTTTTT
CASSLRVQGYTGELFF
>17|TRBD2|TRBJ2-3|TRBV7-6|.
TGTGCCAGCAGGCGACCCTCTCCGGGGAGGGGCACAGATACGCAGTATTTT
CASRRPSPGRGTDTQYF
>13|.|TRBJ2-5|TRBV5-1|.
TGCGCCAGCAGCTTGAGGGGCCAAGAGACCCAGTACTTC
CASSLRGQETQYF
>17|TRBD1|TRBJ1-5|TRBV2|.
TGTGCCAGCAGGGGAAGGGCAGGGGGCTCCCCCGGTCAGCCCCAGCATTTT
CASRGRAGGSPGQPQHF
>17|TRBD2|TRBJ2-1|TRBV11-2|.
TGTGCCAGCAGCCTTAGTGGGCGGGGACTAGGCTACAATGAGCAGTTCTTC
CASSLSGRGLGYNEQFF
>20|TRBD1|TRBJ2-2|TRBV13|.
TGTGCCAGCAGCTTAGGACGACAGGGACAGGGGATCTCGAACACCGGGGAGCTGTTTTTT
CASSLGRQGQGISNTGELFF
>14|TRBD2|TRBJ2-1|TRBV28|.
TGTGCCATTAAAGCGGGAGGAGGGGAAAAAGAGCAGTTCTTC
CAIKAGGGEKEQFF
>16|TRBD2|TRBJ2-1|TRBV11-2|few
TGTGCCAGCAGCTTAGAGAACCTAGCGGGAATAGGTGAGCAGTTCTTC
CASSLENLAGIGEQFF
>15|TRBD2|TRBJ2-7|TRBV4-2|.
TGTGCCAGCAGCCAAGAAACTAGCGGGCGCATTGGGCAGTACTTC
CASSQETSGRIGQYF
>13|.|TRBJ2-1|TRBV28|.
TGTGCCAGCCGGCAGGGAGGGGGCAATGAGCAGTTCTTC
CASRQGGGNEQFF
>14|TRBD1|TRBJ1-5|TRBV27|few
TGTGCCAGCAGTGCCGACAGGGTCGGGCAGCCCCAGCATTTT
CASSADRVGQPQHF
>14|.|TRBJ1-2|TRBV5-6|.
TGTGCCAGCAGCCCGGGCATCAGGGTGGGTGGCTACACCTTC
CASSPGIRVGGYTF
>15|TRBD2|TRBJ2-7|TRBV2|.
TGTGCCAGCAGGGGGGCGGGAGGGGCCTACGACTGGCAGTACTTC
CASRGAGGAYDWQYF
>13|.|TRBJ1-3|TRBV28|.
TGTGCCAGCAGAAGCCAGGGTATGGACACCATATATTTT
CASRSQGMDTIYF
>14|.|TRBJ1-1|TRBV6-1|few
TGTGCCAGCATTCTCGGAGGGTTGAACACTGAAGCTTTCTTT
CASILGGLNTEAFF
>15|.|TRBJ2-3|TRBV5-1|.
TGCGCCAGCAGTCACGCTTCAGGGAATTGGGATACGCAGTATTTT
CASSHASGNWDTQYF
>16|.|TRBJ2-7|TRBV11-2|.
TGTGCCAGCAGCTTAGAAGCAGGGTGGCAAACCTACGAGCAGTACTTC
CASSLEAGWQTYEQYF
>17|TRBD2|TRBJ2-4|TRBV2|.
TGTGCCAGCAGTGAAGCTAGCGGGAGGACAGCCAAAAACATTCAGTACTTC
CASSEASGRTAKNIQYF
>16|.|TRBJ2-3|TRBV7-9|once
TGTGCCAGCAGCTTCTCGGCCTCTCAGGGGACAGATACGCAGTATTTT
CASSFSASQGTDTQYF
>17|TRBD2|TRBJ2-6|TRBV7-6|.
TGTGCCAGCAGCCCCGCGGGGGGAGACTCTGGGGCCAACGTCCTGACTTTC
CASSPAGGDSGANVLTF
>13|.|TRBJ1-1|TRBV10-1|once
TGCGCCAGCAGTGACCGACAGTTGAGTGAAGCTTTCTTT
CASSDRQLSEAFF
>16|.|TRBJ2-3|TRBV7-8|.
TGTGCCAGCAGCACCCAGGGTAACTTAGTCACAGATACGCAGTATTTT
CASSTQGNLVTDTQYF
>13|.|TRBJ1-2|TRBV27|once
TGTGCCAGCAGTTCCTGGGACAAAAATGGCTACACCTTC
CASSSWDKNGYTF
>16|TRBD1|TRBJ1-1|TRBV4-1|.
TGCGCCAGCAGCCCCCGACAGGGCCACATGAACACTGAAGCTTTCTTT
CASSPRQGHMNTEAFF
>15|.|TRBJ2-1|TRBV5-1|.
TGCGCCAGCACCCCGATGGGGACGGAAGGGGGTGGGCAGTTCTTC
CASTPMGTEGGGQFF
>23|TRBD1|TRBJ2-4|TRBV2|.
TGTGCCAGCAGTGAGTTGACCCCCGGGACAGGGGGCTCAGAAGGACTAGCCAAAAACAGTCAGTACTTC
CASSELTPGTGGSEGLAKNSQYF
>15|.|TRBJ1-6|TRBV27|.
TGTGCCAGCAGTTTCGGGGCGGGGAGCAATTCACCCCTCCACTTT
CASSFGAGSNSPLHF
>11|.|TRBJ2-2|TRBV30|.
TGTGCCCTGGACCGGGGGGGGGAGCTGTTTTTT
CALDRGGELFF
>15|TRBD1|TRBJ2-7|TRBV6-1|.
TGTGCCAGCAGTGAAATCGGGACAGAAGCCTACGAGCAGTACTTC
CASSEIGTEAYEQYF